These T cell receptor beta chains were read from a single sample in a study of cytomegalovirus exposure and HLA in healthy donors. Data came from immunoSEQ multiplex PCR; TCRdb stores just in-frame clones and leaves some out. Among around 200,000 clones, over 60% were seen once, and the ten largest hold approximately 4.8%. Sequences were obtained from PBMCs. These receptors all come from a man aged 30 to 45 in good health and CMV-seropositive. Both conserved end residues are part of each CDR3. D genes are given only for firm matches. Size values are once, few and many counts, or a class for expanded clones, and some rows have none.

size,D,V,J,DNA,CDR3
.,.,TRBV18,TRBJ1-1,TGTGCCAGCTCACCATCTCCCACTGAAGCTTTCTTT,CASSPSPTEAFF
.,.,TRBV14,TRBJ1-5,TGTGCCAGCAGCCAAGGGACAATAACCCCCCAGCATTTT,CASSQGTITPQHF
few,.,TRBV10-2,TRBJ1-1,TGCGCCAGCCTCGGCGGGGTCGAGGTCGAAGCTTTCTTT,CASLGGVEVEAFF
few,TRBD2,TRBV5-1,TRBJ2-3,TGCGCCAGCAGCTTGGGAGGGACTACCGGGGCAGATACGCAGTATTTT,CASSLGGTTGADTQYF
.,.,TRBV18,TRBJ1-5,TGTGCCAGCTCACCGACGAGGTCCTTCAATCAGCCCCAGCATTTT,CASSPTRSFNQPQHF
.,TRBD2,TRBV18,TRBJ2-5,TGTGCCAGCTCACCACGATTAGCGGGAGACGGCGAGACCCAGTACTTC,CASSPRLAGDGETQYF
.,TRBD1,TRBV11-2,TRBJ2-7,TGTGCCAGCAGCTTAGCCGCCGCAGGGGGCTACGAGCAGTACTTC,CASSLAAAGGYEQYF
once,.,TRBV5-4,TRBJ2-2,TGTGCCAGCAGCTTGTCCTCCCTTTCTTCTTTCACCGGGGAGCTGTTTTTT,CASSLSSLSSFTGELFF
.,.,TRBV6-1,TRBJ1-5,TGTGCCAGCAGTGAAGGGGGGGAGGGCCCCCGACAGCCCCAGCATTTT,CASSEGGEGPRQPQHF
.,.,TRBV13,TRBJ2-3,TGTGCCAGCAGGCGGGCCGTCGGAAGCACAGATACGCAGTATTTT,CASRRAVGSTDTQYF
.,TRBD1,TRBV4-3,TRBJ2-2,TGCGCCAGCAGCCAAGAAGGGGGACAGGGGAACACCGGGGAGCTGTTTTTT,CASSQEGGQGNTGELFF
few,TRBD2,TRBV2,TRBJ2-1,TGTGCCAGCAGTGGGGAACTAGCGGGGGGCGGGTTCTTC,CASSGELAGGGFF
.,TRBD1,TRBV7-8,TRBJ1-1,TGTGCCAGCAGCTGGACAGGGGTTGAAGCTTTCTTT,CASSWTGVEAFF
.,.,TRBV7-9,TRBJ2-7,TGTTCCAGCAGCCCTGTCGGGGGGCTCTACGAGCAGTACTTC,CSSSPVGGLYEQYF
.,TRBD1,TRBV5-6,TRBJ1-2,TGTGCCAGCAGCGCGGACAGGGGCTATGGCTACACCTTC,CASSADRGYGYTF
.,.,TRBV5-1,TRBJ2-7,TGCGCCAGCAGCTTGAGAGGGACAAGCGGCGAGCAGTACTTC,CASSLRGTSGEQYF
.,TRBD2,TRBV11-3,TRBJ2-2,TGTGCCAGCAGCCCGGGGGGGAACACCGGGGAGCTGTTTTTT,CASSPGGNTGELFF
once,.,TRBV2,TRBJ1-5,TGTGCCAGCAGAGACAGGAGCAATCAGCCCCAGCATTTT,CASRDRSNQPQHF
.,TRBD1,TRBV11-1,TRBJ2-7,TGTGCCAGCAGCTTGCCAGGGGGCGCTAGCAGCTACGAGCAGTACTTC,CASSLPGGASSYEQYF
.,.,TRBV7-9,TRBJ2-1,TGTGCCAGCAGCCACGAACCGGGGTACAATGAGCAGTTCTTC,CASSHEPGYNEQFF
few,TRBD2,TRBV15,TRBJ2-5,TGTGCCACCAGCAGACTCGCGGGACTAGCGGGCGGAGAGACCCAGTACTTC,CATSRLAGLAGGETQYF
.,TRBD2,TRBV2,TRBJ2-3,TGTGCCAGCAGTGTCGGCGGGGGGGAAGATACGCAGTATTTT,CASSVGGGEDTQYF
.,.,TRBV23-1,TRBJ1-2,TGCGCCAGCAGTCAATATCGTTTGGGGCGCCGCCCTAACTATGGCTACACCTTC,CASSQYRLGRRPNYGYTF
.,.,TRBV5-1,TRBJ2-2,TGCGCCAGCAGCCCTAGTGGCACCGGGGAGCTGTTTTTT,CASSPSGTGELFF
.,.,TRBV28,TRBJ1-2,TGTGCCAGCAGCACGTTGAGATATGGCTACACCTTC,CASSTLRYGYTF
.,.,TRBV11-2,TRBJ2-2,TGTGCCAGCAGCTTAAGACAGGGAGGTTACACCGGGGAGCTGTTTTTT,CASSLRQGGYTGELFF
.,.,TRBV4-1,TRBJ1-5,TGCGCCAGCAGCCAAGATCGGGGGGGAGGTCAGCCCCAGCATTTT,CASSQDRGGGQPQHF
.,TRBD2,TRBV11-1,TRBJ2-5,TGTGCCAGCAGCTTGCCGGGACTAGCGCAAGAGACCCAGTACTTC,CASSLPGLAQETQYF
.,TRBD1,TRBV4-3,TRBJ1-2,TGCGCCAGCAGCCAAGAAGACAGGGGAAACTATGGCTACACCTTC,CASSQEDRGNYGYTF
.,.,TRBV4-1,TRBJ1-1,TGCGCCAGCAGCCACGCAGGGAGGGCTGAAGCTTTCTTT,CASSHAGRAEAFF
.,TRBD1,TRBV10-2,TRBJ2-7,TGCGTCAGCAGTGGCCTCGGACAGGGGGCCGAGCCGTACTTC,CVSSGLGQGAEPYF
.,TRBD1,TRBV5-5,TRBJ1-1,TGTGCCAGCAGCTGGGGACAGGGTTTGAGCACTGAAGCTTTCTTT,CASSWGQGLSTEAFF
.,.,TRBV13,TRBJ1-1,TGTGCCAGCAGCTTTGAGGGACTGAGGAACACTGAAGCTTTCTTT,CASSFEGLRNTEAFF
once,.,TRBV7-7,TRBJ2-5,TGTGCTAGCAGCTTTGGGCCTCAAGAGACCCAGTACTTC,CASSFGPQETQYF
once,TRBD2,TRBV27,TRBJ2-1,TGTGCCAGCACCCTAGAAGGGGAGGGTAACAATGAGCAGTTCTTC,CASTLEGEGNNEQFF
.,.,TRBV7-2,TRBJ2-7,TGTGCCAGCAGCTCACTACGGGGCTACGAGCAGTACTTC,CASSSLRGYEQYF
.,.,TRBV9,TRBJ2-1,TGTGCCAGCAGCGACCGGGACTGGGGCCATGAGCAGTTCTTC,CASSDRDWGHEQFF
.,TRBD1,TRBV10-1,TRBJ2-1,TGCGCCAGCAGTGCGCAGGGGGCCAACAATGAGCAGTTCTTC,CASSAQGANNEQFF
.,.,TRBV7-2,TRBJ2-2,TGTGCCAGCAGCGAGCGGGCAGGCACCGGGGAGCTGTTTTTT,CASSERAGTGELFF
.,.,TRBV5-6,TRBJ2-3,TGTGCCAGCAGCTTGGGGGAGGAGCCGGGTACGCAGTATTTT,CASSLGEEPGTQYF
.,TRBD2,TRBV4-2,TRBJ2-7,TGTGCCAGCAGCCCTACACAACTAGCGGGGGGCTACGAGCAGTACTTC,CASSPTQLAGGYEQYF
.,TRBD1,TRBV28,TRBJ1-1,TGTGCCAGCAGATCAGGGGGCAGGACTGAAGCTTTCTTT,CASRSGGRTEAFF
once,.,TRBV2,TRBJ2-6,TGTGCCAGCAGTTTCGGAGTCTCTGGGGCCAACGTCCTGACTTTC,CASSFGVSGANVLTF
.,TRBD1,TRBV7-8,TRBJ1-5,TGTGCCAGCAGCCCCTCGGTCCGGGACAGGGGCTATAGCAATCAGCCCCAGCATTTT,CASSPSVRDRGYSNQPQHF
once,TRBD1,TRBV7-3,TRBJ1-2,TGTGCCAGCAGCTTAGGACAGGGCCGGGGCAATGGCTACACCTTC,CASSLGQGRGNGYTF
.,TRBD1,TRBV7-9,TRBJ2-7,TGTGCCAGCAGCCCCCGGGACAGGGGTGCCGAGCAGTACTTC,CASSPRDRGAEQYF
.,TRBD2,TRBV4-1,TRBJ2-1,TGCGCCAGCAGCCAAACCGGGACTATCCTTTACAATGAGCAGTTCTTC,CASSQTGTILYNEQFF
.,.,TRBV10-3,TRBJ2-4,TGTGCCATCAGTGCGAGGGTCGGGAACATTCAGTACTTC,CAISARVGNIQYF
.,TRBD1,TRBV7-9,TRBJ1-1,TGTGCCAGCAGCGTGGGGACAGTGATGAACACTGAAGCTTTCTTT,CASSVGTVMNTEAFF
.,TRBD2,TRBV10-3,TRBJ2-2,TGTGCCATCAGTGCTAGCGGGGGGACCGCGAACACCGGGGAGCTGTTTTTT,CAISASGGTANTGELFF
.,.,TRBV19,TRBJ2-7,TGTGCCAGTAGTATCTCACGCGGAATAAGCTCCTACGAGCAGTACTTC,CASSISRGISSYEQYF
.,TRBD1,TRBV28,TRBJ1-1,TGTGCCAGCGGGGCGACAGGGGGCGGCGGTAAGGAAGCTTTCTTT,CASGATGGGGKEAFF
few,TRBD2,TRBV7-3,TRBJ2-3,TGTGCCAGCAGCCCCCGGGGTAGCGGGGGATATAGCACAGATACGCAGTATTTT,CASSPRGSGGYSTDTQYF
.,.,TRBV7-3,TRBJ1-1,TGTGCCAGCAGCTTACAGGCGACAGGGAACACTGAAGCTTTCTTT,CASSLQATGNTEAFF
.,TRBD1,TRBV30,TRBJ1-2,TGTGCCTGGGGACAGGGCTATGGCTACACCTTC,CAWGQGYGYTF
.,.,TRBV18,TRBJ1-2,TGTGCCAGCTCACTTTCCTATGATTCCCTTCCTAACTATGGCTACACCTTC,CASSLSYDSLPNYGYTF